The clone carrying this T cell receptor beta chain was detected a few times. The sample belongs to a study of T cell changes during pregnancy in multiple sclerosis. Libraries were prepared by immunoSEQ multiplex PCR; TCRdb keeps only in-frame clonotypes and omits some of them. The table has approximately 69,000 clones, around nine tenths seen once. V lost 0 bases to trimming and J lost 4 bases, with 10 bases between them. There are 14 residues in the CDR3. Germline V gene lookup returns CDR1 MNHEY and CDR2 SMNVEV (reference sequence). This chain links TRBV27 with TRBJ2-7; no definite D call. The TCR comes from a female donor in good health, enrolled as a control in a pregnancy study. Sequencing was performed on peripheral blood, taken in the second trimester of pregnancy. The CDR3 DNA follows: TGTGCCAGCAGTTTATCGTCCAGGTCTTACGAGCAGTACTTC. This translates into CASSLSSRSYEQYF.